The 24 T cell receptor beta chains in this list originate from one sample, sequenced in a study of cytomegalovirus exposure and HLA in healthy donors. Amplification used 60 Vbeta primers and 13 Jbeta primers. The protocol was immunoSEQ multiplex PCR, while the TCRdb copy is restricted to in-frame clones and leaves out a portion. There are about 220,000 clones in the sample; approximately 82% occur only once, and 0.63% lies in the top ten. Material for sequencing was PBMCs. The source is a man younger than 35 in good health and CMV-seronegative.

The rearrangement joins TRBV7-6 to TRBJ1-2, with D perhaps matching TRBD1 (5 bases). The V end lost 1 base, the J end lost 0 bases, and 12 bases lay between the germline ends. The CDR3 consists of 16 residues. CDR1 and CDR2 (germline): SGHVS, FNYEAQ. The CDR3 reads CASSLVPGGTNYGYTF. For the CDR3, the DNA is TGTGCCAGCAGCTTAGTGCCTGGGGGGACTAACTATGGCTACACCTTC.

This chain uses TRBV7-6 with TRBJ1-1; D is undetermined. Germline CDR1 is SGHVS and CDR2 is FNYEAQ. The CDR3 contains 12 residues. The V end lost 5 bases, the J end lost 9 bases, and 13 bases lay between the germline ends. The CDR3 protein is CASSLGDTQAFF. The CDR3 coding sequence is TGTGCCAGCAGCCTCGGGGATACGCAAGCTTTCTTT.

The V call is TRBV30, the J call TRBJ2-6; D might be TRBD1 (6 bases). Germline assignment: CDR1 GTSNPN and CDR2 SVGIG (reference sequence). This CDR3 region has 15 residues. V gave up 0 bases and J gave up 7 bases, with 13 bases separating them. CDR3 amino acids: CAWSVDSGGANVLTF. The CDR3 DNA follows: TGTGCCTGGAGTGTGGACAGCGGAGGAGCCAACGTCCTGACTTTC.

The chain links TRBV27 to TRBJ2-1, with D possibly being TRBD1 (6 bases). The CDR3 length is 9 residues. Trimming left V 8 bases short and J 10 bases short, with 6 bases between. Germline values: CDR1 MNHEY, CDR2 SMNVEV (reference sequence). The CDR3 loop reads CASGTEQFF. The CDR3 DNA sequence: TGTGCCAGCGGGACAGAGCAGTTCTTC.

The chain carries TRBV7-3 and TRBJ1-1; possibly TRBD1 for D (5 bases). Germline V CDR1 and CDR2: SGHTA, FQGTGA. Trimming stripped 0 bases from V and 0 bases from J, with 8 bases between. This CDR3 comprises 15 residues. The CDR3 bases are TGTGCCAGCAGCTTAACGGCAGGGCTGAACACTGAAGCTTTCTTT. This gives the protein CASSLTAGLNTEAFF.

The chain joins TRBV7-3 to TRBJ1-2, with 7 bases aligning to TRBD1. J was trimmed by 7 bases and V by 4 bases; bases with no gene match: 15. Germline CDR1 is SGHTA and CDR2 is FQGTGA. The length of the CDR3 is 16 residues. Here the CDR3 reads CASSSALGDRLSGYTF. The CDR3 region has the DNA TGTGCCAGCAGCTCCGCCCTGGGGGACAGACTGAGTGGCTACACCTTC. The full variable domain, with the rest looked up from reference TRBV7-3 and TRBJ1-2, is GAGVSQTPSNKVTEKGKYVELRCDPISGHTALYWYRQSLGQGPEFLIYFQGTGAADDSGLPNDRFFAVRPEGSVSTLKIQRTERGDSAVYLCASSSALGDRLSGYTFGSGTRLTVV.

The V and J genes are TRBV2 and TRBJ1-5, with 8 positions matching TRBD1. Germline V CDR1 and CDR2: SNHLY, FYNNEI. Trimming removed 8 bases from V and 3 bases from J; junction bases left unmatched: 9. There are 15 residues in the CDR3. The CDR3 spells CASCSQGALNQPQHF. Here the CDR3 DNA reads TGTGCCAGCTGCTCGCAGGGGGCCCTCAATCAGCCCCAGCATTTT.

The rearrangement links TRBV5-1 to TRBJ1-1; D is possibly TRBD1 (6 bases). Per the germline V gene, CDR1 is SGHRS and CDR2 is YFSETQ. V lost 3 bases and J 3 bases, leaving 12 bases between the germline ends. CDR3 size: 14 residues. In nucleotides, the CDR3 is TGCGCCAGCAGCTCACAGGGCCTCCACACTGAAGCTTTCTTT. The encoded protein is CASSSQGLHTEAFF.

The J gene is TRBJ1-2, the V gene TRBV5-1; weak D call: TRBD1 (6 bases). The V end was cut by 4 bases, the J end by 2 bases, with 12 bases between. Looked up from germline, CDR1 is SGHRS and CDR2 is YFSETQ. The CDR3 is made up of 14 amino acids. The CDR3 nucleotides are TGCGCCAGCAGCGCGACAGGCCCAAACTATGGCTACACCTTC. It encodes CASSATGPNYGYTF.

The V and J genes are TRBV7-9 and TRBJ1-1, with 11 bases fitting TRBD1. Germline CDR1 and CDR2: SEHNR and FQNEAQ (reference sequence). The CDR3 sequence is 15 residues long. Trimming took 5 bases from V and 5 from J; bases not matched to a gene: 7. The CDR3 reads CASSAGTGGGTEAFF. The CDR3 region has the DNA TGTGCCAGCAGCGCGGGGACAGGGGGAGGAACTGAAGCTTTCTTT.

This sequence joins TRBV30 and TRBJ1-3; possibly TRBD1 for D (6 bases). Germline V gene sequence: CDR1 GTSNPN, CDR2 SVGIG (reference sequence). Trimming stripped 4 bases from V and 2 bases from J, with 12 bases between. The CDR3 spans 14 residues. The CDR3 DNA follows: TGTGCCTGGACACAGGGTGTTGCTGGAAACACCATATATTTT. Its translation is CAWTQGVAGNTIYF.

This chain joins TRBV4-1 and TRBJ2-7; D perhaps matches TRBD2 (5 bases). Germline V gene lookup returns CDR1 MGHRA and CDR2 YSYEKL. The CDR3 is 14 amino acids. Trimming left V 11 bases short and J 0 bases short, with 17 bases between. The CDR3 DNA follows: TGCGCCTCAAGAGCCCCGGGGAGCTCCTACGAGCAGTACTTC. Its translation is CASRAPGSSYEQYF.

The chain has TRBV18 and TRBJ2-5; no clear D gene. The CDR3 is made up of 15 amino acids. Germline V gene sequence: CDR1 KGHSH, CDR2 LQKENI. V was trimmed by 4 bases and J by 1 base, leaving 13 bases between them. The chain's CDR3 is CASSHGSETQETQYF. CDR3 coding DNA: TGTGCCAGCTCACACGGGTCAGAGACCCAAGAGACCCAGTACTTC.

The CDR3 region is CASSTGLAGESTDTQYF. CDR3 bases: TGTGCCAGCAGCACGGGACTAGCGGGGGAAAGCACAGATACGCAGTATTTT. The chain joins TRBV5-4 to TRBJ2-3, with TRBD2 matching over 14 bases. With V trimmed by 4 bases and J by 0 bases, 4 bases remained unmatched. The CDR3 spans 17 residues. Germline CDR1 and CDR2: SGHNT and YYREEE (reference sequence).

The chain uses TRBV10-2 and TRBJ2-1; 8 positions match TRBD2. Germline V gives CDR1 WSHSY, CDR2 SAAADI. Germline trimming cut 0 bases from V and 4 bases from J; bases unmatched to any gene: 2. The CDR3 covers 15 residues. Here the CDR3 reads CASSESTSGYNEQFF. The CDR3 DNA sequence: TGCGCCAGCAGTGAGTCCACTAGCGGATACAATGAGCAGTTCTTC.

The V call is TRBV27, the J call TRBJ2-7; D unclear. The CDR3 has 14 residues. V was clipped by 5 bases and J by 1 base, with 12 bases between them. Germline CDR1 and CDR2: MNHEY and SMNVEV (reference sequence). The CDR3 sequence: CASSPRWASYEQYF. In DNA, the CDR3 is TGTGCCAGCAGTCCCCGGTGGGCTTCCTACGAGCAGTACTTC.

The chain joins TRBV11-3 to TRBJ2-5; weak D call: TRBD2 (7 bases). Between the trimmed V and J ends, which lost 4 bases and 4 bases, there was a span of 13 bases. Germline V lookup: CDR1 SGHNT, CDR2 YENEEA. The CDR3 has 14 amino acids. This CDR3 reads CASSWRGGGETQYF. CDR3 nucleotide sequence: TGTGCCAGCAGCTGGAGAGGGGGGGGAGAGACCCAGTACTTC.

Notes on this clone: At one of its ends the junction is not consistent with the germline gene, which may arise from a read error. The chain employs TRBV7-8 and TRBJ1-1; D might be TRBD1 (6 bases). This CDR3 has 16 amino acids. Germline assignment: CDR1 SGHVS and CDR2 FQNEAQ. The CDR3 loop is CASSFAGSGWDTEAFF. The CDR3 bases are TGTGCCAGCAGCTTCGCAGGGAGTGGGTGGGACACTGAGGCTTTCTTT.

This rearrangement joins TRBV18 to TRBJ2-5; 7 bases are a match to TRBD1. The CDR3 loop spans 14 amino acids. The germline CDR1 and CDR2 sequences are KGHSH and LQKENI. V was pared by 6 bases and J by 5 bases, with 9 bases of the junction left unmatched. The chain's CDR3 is CASSSRTGRETQYF. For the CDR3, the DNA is TGTGCCAGCTCGTCCCGGACAGGTCGGGAGACCCAGTACTTC.

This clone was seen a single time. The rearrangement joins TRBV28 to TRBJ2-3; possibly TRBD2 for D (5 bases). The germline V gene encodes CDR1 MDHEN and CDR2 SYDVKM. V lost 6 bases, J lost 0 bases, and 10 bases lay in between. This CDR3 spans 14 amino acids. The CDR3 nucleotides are TGTGCCAGCAGCCAAAGCGGCAGCACAGATACGCAGTATTTT. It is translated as CASSQSGSTDTQYF.

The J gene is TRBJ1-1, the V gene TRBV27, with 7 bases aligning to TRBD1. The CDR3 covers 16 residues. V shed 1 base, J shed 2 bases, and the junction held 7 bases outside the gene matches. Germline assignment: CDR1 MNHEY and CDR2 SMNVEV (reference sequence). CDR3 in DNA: TGTGCCAGCAGTTTATTGTTCGGAGGGGGCAACACTGAAGCTTTCTTT. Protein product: CASSLLFGGGNTEAFF.

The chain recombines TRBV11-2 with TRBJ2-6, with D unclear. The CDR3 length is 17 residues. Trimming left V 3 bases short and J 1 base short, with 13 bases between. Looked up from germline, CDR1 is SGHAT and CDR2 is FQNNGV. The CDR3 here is CASSFSSSGSGANVLTF. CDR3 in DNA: TGTGCCAGCAGCTTTTCTTCCTCCGGGTCTGGGGCCAACGTCCTGACTTTC.

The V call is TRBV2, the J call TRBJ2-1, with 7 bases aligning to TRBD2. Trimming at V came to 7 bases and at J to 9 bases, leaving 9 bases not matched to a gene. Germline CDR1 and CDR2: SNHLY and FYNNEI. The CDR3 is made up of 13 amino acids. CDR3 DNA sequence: TGTGCCAGCAAGAGGGAGGGCCTGGCTGAGCAGTTCTTC. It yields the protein CASKREGLAEQFF.

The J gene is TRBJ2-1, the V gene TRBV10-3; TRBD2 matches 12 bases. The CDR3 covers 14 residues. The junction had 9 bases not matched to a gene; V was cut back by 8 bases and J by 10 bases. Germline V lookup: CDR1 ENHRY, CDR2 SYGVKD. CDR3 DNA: TGTGCCATCGGCCCTAGCGGGAGGGCGCGGGAGCAGTTCTTC. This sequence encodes CAIGPSGRAREQFF.